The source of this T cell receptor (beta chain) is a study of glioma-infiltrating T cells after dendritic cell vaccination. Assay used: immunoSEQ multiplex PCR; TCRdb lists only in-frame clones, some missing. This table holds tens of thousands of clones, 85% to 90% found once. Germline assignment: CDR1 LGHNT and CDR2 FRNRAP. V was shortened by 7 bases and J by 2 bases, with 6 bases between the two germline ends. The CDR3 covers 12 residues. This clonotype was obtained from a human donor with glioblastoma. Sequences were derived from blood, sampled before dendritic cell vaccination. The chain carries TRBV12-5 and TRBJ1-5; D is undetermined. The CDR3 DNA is TGTGCTAGTGTTATAGGCAATCAGCCCCAGCATTTT. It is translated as CASVIGNQPQHF. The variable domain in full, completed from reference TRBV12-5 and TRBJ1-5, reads DARVTQTPRHKVTEMGQEVTMRCQPILGHNTVFWYRQTMMQGLELLAYFRNRAPLDDSGMPKDRFSAEMPDATLATLKIQPSEPRDSAVYFCASVIGNQPQHFGDGTRLSIL.